Sequencing of this T cell receptor (beta chain) was carried out in a study of PD-1 blockade in classical Hodgkin lymphoma. This CDR3 has 14 residues. Deletions cut 3 bases from V and 3 bases from J, with 13 bases between. CDR1 is SQVTM, CDR2 ANQGSEA, per germline. Points from the study as a whole: Diminished baseline TCR diversity has been reported in newly diagnosed patients relative to healthy donors.

Every patient relapsed after autologous stem cell transplantation, and brentuximab vedotin exposure varied. Using immunoSEQ multiplex PCR, the repertoire was profiled, and TCRdb retains in-frame clones only, with some absent. The table includes 800 to 1,000 clones, more than 75% detected once. Note on this clone: Its antigen is still unknown.

The TCR sequence derives from a human donor with classical Hodgkin lymphoma. The chain recombines TRBV29-1 with TRBJ2-3, with a tentative D call TRBD1 (6 bases). The sample in question was peripheral blood mononuclear cells (PBMCs), obtained at baseline. The CDR3, as DNA: TGCAGCGTTGATAGGCCTCAGGGGACAGATACGCAGTATTTT. It specifies CSVDRPQGTDTQYF.